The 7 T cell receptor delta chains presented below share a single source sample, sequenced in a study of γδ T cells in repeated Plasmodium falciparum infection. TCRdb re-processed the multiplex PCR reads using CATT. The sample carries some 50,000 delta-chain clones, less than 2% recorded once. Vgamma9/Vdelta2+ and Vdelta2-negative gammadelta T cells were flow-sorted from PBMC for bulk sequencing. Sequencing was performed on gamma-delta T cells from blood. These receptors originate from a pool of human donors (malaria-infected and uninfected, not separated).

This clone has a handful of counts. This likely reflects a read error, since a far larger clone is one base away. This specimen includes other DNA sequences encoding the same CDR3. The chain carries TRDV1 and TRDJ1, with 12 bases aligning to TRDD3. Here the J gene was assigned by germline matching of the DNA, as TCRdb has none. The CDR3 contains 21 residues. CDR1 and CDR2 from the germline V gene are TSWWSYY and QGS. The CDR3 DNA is TGTGCTCTCGGGGAGCCGGCCTTCCACTGGGGGATACACTTTGCCACCGATAAACTCATCTTT. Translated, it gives CALGEPAFHWGIHFATDKLIF.

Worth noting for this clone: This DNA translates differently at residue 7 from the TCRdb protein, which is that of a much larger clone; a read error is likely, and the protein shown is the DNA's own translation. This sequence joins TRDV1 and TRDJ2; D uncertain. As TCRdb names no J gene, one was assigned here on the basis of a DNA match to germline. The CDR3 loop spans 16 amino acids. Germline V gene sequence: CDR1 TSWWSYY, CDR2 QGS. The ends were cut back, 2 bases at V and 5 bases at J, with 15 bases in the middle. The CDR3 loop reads CALGEALCDGTAQLFF. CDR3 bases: TGTGCTCTTGGGGAAGCTCTTTGTGATGGAACAGCACAACTCTTCTTT.

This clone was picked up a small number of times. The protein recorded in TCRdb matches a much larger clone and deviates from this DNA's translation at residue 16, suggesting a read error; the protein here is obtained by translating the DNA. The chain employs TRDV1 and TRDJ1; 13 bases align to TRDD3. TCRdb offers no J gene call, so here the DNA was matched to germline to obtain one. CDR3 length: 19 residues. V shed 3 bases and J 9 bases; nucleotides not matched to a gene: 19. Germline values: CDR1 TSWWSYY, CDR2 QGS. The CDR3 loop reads CALGELSPTTGGYEDQLIF. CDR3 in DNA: TGTGCTCTTGGGGAGCTTTCCCCCACTACTGGGGGATACGAGGATCAACTCATCTTT.

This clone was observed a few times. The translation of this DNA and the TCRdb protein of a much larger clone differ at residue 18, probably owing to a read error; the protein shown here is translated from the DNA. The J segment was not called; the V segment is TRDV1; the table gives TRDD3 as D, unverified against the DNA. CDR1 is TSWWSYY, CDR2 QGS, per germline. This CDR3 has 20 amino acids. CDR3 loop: CALGTIFAGGGYWYTDKPIF. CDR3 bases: TGTGCTCTTGGGACCATCTTTGCCGGGGGAGGTTACTGGTACACCGATAAACCCATCTTT.

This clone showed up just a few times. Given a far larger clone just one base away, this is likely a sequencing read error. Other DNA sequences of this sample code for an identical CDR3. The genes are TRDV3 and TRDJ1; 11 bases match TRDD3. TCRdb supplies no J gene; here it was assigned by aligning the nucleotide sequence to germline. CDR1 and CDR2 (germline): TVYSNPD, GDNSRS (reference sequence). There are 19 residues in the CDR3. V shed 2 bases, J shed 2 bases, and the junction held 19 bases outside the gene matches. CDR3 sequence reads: CAFRLPLCTGGYPTDKLIF. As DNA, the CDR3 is TGTGCCTTTCGCCTTCCCCTGTGTACTGGGGGATATCCGACCGATAAACTCATCTTT. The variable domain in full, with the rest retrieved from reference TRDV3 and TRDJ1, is CDKVTQSSPDQTVASGSEVVLLCTYDTVYSNPDLFWYRIRPDYSFQFVFYGDNSRSEGADFTQGRFSVKHILTQKAFHLVISPVRTEDSATYYCAFRLPLCTGGYPTDKLIFGKGTRVTVEP.

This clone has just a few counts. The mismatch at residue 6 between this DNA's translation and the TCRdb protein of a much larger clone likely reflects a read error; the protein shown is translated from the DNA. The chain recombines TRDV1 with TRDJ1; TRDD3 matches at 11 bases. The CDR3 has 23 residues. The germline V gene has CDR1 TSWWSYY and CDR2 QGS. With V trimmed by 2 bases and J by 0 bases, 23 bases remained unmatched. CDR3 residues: CALGETESLALIWGIRYTDKLIF. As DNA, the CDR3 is TGTGCTCTTGGGGAAACAGAATCTCTAGCCCTAATTTGGGGGATACGCTACACCGATAAACTCATCTTT.

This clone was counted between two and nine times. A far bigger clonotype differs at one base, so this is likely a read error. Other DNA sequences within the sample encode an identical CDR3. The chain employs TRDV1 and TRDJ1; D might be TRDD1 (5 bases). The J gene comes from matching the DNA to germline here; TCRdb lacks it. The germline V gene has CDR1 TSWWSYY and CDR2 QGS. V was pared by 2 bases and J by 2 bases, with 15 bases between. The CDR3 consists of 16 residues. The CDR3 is CALGEEEISLTDKLIF. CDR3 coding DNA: TGTGCTCTTGGGGAAGAAGAAATTTCTCTTACCGATAAACTCATCTTT.